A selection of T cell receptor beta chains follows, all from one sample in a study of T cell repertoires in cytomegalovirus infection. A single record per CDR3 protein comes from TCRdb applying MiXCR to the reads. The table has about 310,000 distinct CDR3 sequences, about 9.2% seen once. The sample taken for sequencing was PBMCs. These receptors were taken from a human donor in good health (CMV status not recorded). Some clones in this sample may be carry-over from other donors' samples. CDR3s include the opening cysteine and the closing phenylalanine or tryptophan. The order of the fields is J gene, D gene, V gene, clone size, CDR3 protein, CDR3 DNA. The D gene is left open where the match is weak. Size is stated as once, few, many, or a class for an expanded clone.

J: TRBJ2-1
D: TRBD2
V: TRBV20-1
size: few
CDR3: CSARDLAVGNEQFF
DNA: TGCAGTGCTAGAGATCTAGCGGTGGGCAATGAGCAGTTCTTC

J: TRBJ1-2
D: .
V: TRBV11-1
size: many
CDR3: CASSPSRGDGYTF
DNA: TGTGCCAGCAGCCCCTCGCGGGGGGATGGCTACACCTTC

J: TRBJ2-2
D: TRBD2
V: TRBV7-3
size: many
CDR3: CASTPSGGGANTGELFF
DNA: TGTGCCAGCACCCCCAGTGGCGGGGGGGCTAATACCGGGGAGCTGTTTTTT

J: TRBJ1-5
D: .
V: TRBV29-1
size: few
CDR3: CSVVDGKIGNQPQHF
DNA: TGCAGCGTTGTGGACGGCAAAATTGGGAATCAGCCCCAGCATTTT

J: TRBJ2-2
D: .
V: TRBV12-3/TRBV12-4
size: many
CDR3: CASRPGKGWGTGELFF
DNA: TGTGCCAGCAGACCCGGGAAAGGGTGGGGAACCGGGGAGCTGTTTTTT

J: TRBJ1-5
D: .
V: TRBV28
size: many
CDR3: CASSLLRGSRNQPQHF
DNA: TGTGCCAGCAGTTTATTGCGGGGCTCGCGCAATCAGCCCCAGCATTTT

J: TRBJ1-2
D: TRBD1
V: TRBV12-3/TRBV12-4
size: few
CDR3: CASSHGGDRAFYGYTF
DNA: TGTGCCAGCAGTCACGGGGGGGACAGGGCCTTCTATGGCTACACCTTC

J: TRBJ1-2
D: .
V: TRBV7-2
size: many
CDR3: CASRTSGGLNYGYTF
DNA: TGTGCCAGCAGGACCTCCGGGGGACTTAACTATGGCTACACCTTC

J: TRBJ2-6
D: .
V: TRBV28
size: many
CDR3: CASSLATFSGANVLTF
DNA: TGTGCCAGCAGTTTAGCGACTTTCTCTGGGGCCAACGTCCTGACTTTC

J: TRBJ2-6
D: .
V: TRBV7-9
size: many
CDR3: CATDDGANVLTF
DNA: TGTGCCACCGATGATGGGGCCAACGTCCTGACTTTC